The rows below give T cell receptor beta chains drawn from one sample of a study of patients and donors after allogeneic stem cell transplantation. MiXCR, applied by TCRdb to the RT-PCR reads, yields one record per CDR3 protein. The sample includes about a million distinct CDR3 sequences, about a sixth of them seen just once. Sequenced: blood, either unsorted or a sorted T cell fraction (not recorded which). The origin of the receptors is a human donor who was either an allogeneic HSCT recipient or a stem cell or donor lymphocyte infusion donor (not recorded which). It is not recorded whose cells these are; they may come from a transplant donor. The CDR3 runs from the conserved cysteine through the conserved F or W. The D gene is left open where the match is weak. Some rows have no size entry. The others give once, few or many, or a class for an expanded clone.

>NA|TRBJ2-3|TRBV5-1|NA
TGCGCCAGCACGCAGGGCAAGCCCACAGATACGCAGTATTTT
CASTQGKPTDTQYF
>few|TRBJ2-5|TRBV5-1|NA
TGCGCCAGCAGCCGGGGGGCTAGCGGACTCCAAGAGACCCAGTACTTC
CASSRGASGLQETQYF
>few|TRBJ2-2|TRBV7-9|TRBD1
TGTGCCAGCAGAATACAGGGGGCTAACACCGGGGAGCTGTTTTTT
CASRIQGANTGELFF
>few|TRBJ2-2|TRBV5-1|TRBD1
TGCGCCAGCAGCTGGAATACGGGACAGCTATTCACCGGGGAGCTGTTTTTT
CASSWNTGQLFTGELFF
>NA|TRBJ2-2|TRBV12-5|NA
TGTGCTAGTGGTCTCCTCACCGGGGAGCTGTTTTTT
CASGLLTGELFF
>few|TRBJ2-2|TRBV15|TRBD2
TGTGCCACCAGCAGAGTCGTCGGACTAGCGGGGAACACCGGGGAGCTGTTTTTT
CATSRVVGLAGNTGELFF
>few|TRBJ1-6|TRBV12-3/TRBV12-4|NA
TGTGCCAGCAGGTCTCCGGGGGGGGGTAACTCACCCCTCCACTTT
CASRSPGGGNSPLHF
>NA|TRBJ2-5|TRBV9|NA
TGTGCCAGCAGCATAGAGGTTACCCAAGAGACCCAGTACTTC
CASSIEVTQETQYF
>NA|TRBJ1-3|TRBV10-3|NA
TGTGCCATCAGTGTCCCCGTAGCGGGGGCAACTGGAAACACCATATATTTT
CAISVPVAGATGNTIYF
>NA|TRBJ1-4|TRBV15|NA
TGTGCCACCAGCAGAGATACAGCCCTGAATGAAAAACTGTTTTTT
CATSRDTALNEKLFF
>few|TRBJ2-1|TRBV5-6|TRBD1
TGTGCCAGCAGCTCGGACAGGGTAGTACAACGTGAGCAGTTCTTC
CASSSDRVVQREQFF
>few|TRBJ2-1|TRBV20-1|NA
TGCAGTGCCAAATTGGGAACATCCTACAATGAGCAGTTCTTC
CSAKLGTSYNEQFF
>NA|TRBJ2-1|TRBV6-2/TRBV6-3|TRBD1
TGTGCCAGCAGTCACCAAGACAGGGGCGAGCAGTTCTTC
CASSHQDRGEQFF
>many|TRBJ1-2|TRBV5-1|TRBD1
TGTGCCAGCAGTCTGGACAGGGCTAACTATGGCTACACCTTC
CASSLDRANYGYTF
>few|TRBJ1-2|TRBV12-3/TRBV12-4|NA
TGTGCCAGCAGTTTAGCGCTTAGGGGGAGTAGGGACTATGGCTACACCTTC
CASSLALRGSRDYGYTF
>NA|TRBJ2-3|TRBV6-5|TRBD1
TGTGCCAGCAGTTTAGGGGGACAGCCGTGGGATACGCAGTATTTT
CASSLGGQPWDTQYF
>NA|TRBJ2-2|TRBV7-3|TRBD1
TGTGCCAGCAGCGCTTCCCGGGACAGGGCGAACACCGGGGAGCTGTTTTTT
CASSASRDRANTGELFF
>few|TRBJ1-2|TRBV6-4|TRBD1
TGTGCCAGCAGTACCGATCCTTGGACAGGCGCTAACTATGGCTACACCTTC
CASSTDPWTGANYGYTF
>NA|TRBJ2-7|TRBV18|TRBD1
TGTGCCAGCTCCGTGACAGGGGATGGCTCCTACGAGCAGTACTTC
CASSVTGDGSYEQYF
>NA|TRBJ2-7|TRBV5-6|NA
TGTGCCAGCAGCTTGTTTGTTACAGGGTCCACCTACGAGCAGTACTTC
CASSLFVTGSTYEQYF
>once|TRBJ1-2|TRBV28|TRBD1
TGTGCCAGCAGCCGGAAATTAGGGACAGGGGATGGCTACACCTTC
CASSRKLGTGDGYTF
>many|TRBJ2-5|TRBV12-3/TRBV12-4|NA
TGTGCCAGTAGACCGGGACAAGGGGGGGAGACCCAGTACTTC
CASRPGQGGETQYF
>many|TRBJ2-3|TRBV24-1|TRBD2
TGTGCCACCAGCAAAGCGGGAGGCCTAGCAGATACGCAGTATTTT
CATSKAGGLADTQYF
>NA|TRBJ1-2|TRBV5-1|NA
TGCGCCAGCAGCTCTGGAGCCAACTATGGCTACACCTTC
CASSSGANYGYTF
>many|TRBJ2-7|TRBV12-3/TRBV12-4|NA
TGTGCCAGCAGTTTAGCTAGTTCCACCTACGAGCAGTACTTC
CASSLASSTYEQYF
>few|TRBJ2-2|TRBV24-1|NA
TGTGCCACCAGTCCCGCCGGGTACACCGGGGAGCTGTTTTTT
CATSPAGYTGELFF
>few|TRBJ1-2|TRBV6-5|NA
TGTGCCAGCAGTTACTCGGGGCAGGGGAGCTATGGCTACACCTTC
CASSYSGQGSYGYTF
>NA|TRBJ2-1|TRBV25-1|NA
TGTGCCAGCACCCGCAGAGGGTTGGTCGATGAGCAGTTCTTC
CASTRRGLVDEQFF
>NA|TRBJ1-6|TRBV10-3|NA
TGTGCCATCAGTGAGGAGGGGTACGCTTCACCCCTCCACTTT
CAISEEGYASPLHF
>many|TRBJ1-6|TRBV6-1|NA
TGTGCCAGCAGTCCCGGGGGGGTTGGTAATTCACCCCTCCACTTT
CASSPGGVGNSPLHF
>few|TRBJ2-2|TRBV30|NA
TGTGCCTGGACGCGGAGTTACACCGGGGAGCTGTTTTTT
CAWTRSYTGELFF
>NA|TRBJ2-6|TRBV5-6|NA
TGTGCCAGCAGCTTGGTCGGCAGGGGATCTGGGGCCAACGTCCTGACTTTC
CASSLVGRGSGANVLTF
>NA|TRBJ1-6|TRBV7-6|TRBD1
TGTGCCAGCAGCCCTAGACCGGGACAGGGGGCTTCACCCCTCCACTTT
CASSPRPGQGASPLHF
>NA|TRBJ1-5|TRBV20-1|TRBD1
TGCAGTGCTAGTTCGGGACAGGGCAATCAGCCCCAGCATTTT
CSASSGQGNQPQHF
>few|TRBJ1-1|TRBV20-1|TRBD1
TGCAGTGCTGAGCCAGGGGGTAGGAACACTGAAGCTTTCTTT
CSAEPGGRNTEAFF
>NA|TRBJ2-7|TRBV7-9|NA
TGTGCCAGCAGCGTCGCCGGGGAGCGGGCCTACGAGCAGTACTTC
CASSVAGERAYEQYF
>few|TRBJ2-1|TRBV20-1|TRBD2
TGCAGTGCTAGTGACAGCGGGGCCAATGAGCAGTTCTTC
CSASDSGANEQFF
>few|TRBJ1-1|TRBV20-1|TRBD1
TGCAGTGCTCACGGGGACAGGCGAGAAGCTTTCTTT
CSAHGDRREAFF
>NA|TRBJ1-2|TRBV11-2|NA
TGTGCCAGCAGCCAAACGGGGGGATTCTCTAACTATGGCTACACCTTC
CASSQTGGFSNYGYTF
>NA|TRBJ2-3|TRBV5-1|TRBD1
TGCGCCAGCAGCCCCGAGACAGGGGTCACAGATACGCAGTATTTT
CASSPETGVTDTQYF
>few|TRBJ2-3|TRBV7-2|NA
TGTGCCAGCAGCTTAGACAGGGTGTCGGATACGCAGTATTTT
CASSLDRVSDTQYF
>few|TRBJ1-2|TRBV6-5|NA
TGTGCCAGCAGTTGGAGACGGAGCATAGTTAACTATGGCTACACCTTC
CASSWRRSIVNYGYTF